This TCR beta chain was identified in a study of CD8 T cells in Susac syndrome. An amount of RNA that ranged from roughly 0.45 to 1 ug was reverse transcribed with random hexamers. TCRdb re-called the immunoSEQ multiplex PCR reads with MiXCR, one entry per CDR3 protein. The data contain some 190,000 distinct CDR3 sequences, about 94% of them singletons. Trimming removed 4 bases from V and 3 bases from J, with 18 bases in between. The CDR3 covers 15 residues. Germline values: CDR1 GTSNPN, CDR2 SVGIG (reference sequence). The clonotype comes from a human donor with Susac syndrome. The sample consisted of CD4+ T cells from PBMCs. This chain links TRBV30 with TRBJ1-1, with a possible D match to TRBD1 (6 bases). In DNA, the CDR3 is TGTGCCTGGAAGAGACGGGGGGCAAGGGACACTGAAGCTTTCTTT. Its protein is CAWKRRGARDTEAFF. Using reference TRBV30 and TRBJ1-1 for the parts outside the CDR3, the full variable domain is SQTIHQWPATLVQPVGSPLSLECTVEGTSNPNLYWYRQAAGRGLQLLFYSVGIGQISSEVPQNLSASRPQDRQFILSSKKLLLSDSGFYLCAWKRRGARDTEAFFGQGTRLTVV.